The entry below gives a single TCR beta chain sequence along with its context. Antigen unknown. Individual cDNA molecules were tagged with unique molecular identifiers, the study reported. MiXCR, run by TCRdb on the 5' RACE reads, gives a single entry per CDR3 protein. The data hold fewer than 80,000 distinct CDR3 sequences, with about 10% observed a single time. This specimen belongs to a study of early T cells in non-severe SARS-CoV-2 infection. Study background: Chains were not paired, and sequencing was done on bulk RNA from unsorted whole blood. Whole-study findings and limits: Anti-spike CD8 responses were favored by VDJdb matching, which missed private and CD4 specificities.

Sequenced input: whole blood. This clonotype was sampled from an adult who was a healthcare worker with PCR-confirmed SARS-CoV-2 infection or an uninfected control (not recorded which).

This CDR3 reads CAWSGLGTDTQYF. The CDR3, as DNA: TGTGCCTGGAGTGGACTAGGGACAGATACGCAGTATTTT. This chain connects TRBV30 to TRBJ2-3, with D maybe TRBD2 (6 bases). CDR3 length: 13 residues. Germline loops: CDR1 GTSNPN, CDR2 SVGIG (reference sequence). V gave up 1 base and J gave up 3 bases, with 8 bases separating them.